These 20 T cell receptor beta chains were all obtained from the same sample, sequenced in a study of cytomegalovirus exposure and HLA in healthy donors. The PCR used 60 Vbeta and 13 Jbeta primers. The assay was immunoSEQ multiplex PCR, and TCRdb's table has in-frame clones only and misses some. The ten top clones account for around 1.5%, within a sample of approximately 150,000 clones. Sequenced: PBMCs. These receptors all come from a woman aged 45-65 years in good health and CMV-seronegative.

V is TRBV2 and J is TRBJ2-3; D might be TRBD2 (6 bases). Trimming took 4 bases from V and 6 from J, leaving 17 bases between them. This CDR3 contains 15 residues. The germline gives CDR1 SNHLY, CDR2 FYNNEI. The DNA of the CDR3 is TGTGCCAGCAGTGCCGGGAGAATCGGATCCGATACGCAGTATTTT. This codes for CASSAGRIGSDTQYF.

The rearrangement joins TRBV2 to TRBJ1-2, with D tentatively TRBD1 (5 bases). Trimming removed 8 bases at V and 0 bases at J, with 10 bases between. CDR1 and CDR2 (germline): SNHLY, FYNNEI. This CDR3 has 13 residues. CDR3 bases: TGTGCCAGCGGGGGGGGGACTAACTATGGCTACACCTTC. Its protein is CASGGGTNYGYTF.

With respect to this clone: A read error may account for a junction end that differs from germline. The CDR3 nucleotides are TGTGCCAGCAGCGTGACAGGGGGAACCTCTTTGAACTTC. Translation: CASSVTGGTSLNF. The V gene is TRBV9, the J gene TRBJ2-7, with TRBD1 identical over 9 bases. The CDR3 extends over 13 amino acids. Looked up from germline, CDR1 is SGDLS and CDR2 is YYNGEE.

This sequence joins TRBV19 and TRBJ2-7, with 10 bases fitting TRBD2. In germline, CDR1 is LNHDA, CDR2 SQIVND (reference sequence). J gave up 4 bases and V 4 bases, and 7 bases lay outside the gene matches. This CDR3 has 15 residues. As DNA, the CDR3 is TGTGCCAGTAGTAACCCCCTAGCGGGAGAATACGAGCAGTACTTC. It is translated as CASSNPLAGEYEQYF.

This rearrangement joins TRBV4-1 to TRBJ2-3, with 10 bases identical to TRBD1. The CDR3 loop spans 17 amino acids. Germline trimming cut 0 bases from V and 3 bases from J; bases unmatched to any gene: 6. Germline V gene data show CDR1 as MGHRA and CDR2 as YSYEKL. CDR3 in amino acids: CASSQDRGTGDTDTQYF. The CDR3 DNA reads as TGCGCCAGCAGCCAAGATCGGGGGACAGGGGATACAGATACGCAGTATTTT.

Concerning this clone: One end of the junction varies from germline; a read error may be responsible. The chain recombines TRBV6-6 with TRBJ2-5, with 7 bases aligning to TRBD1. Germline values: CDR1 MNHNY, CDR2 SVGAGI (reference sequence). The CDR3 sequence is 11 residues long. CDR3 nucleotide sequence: TGTGCCAGCAGTCCCGGGACAGCCTCACACTTC. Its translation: CASSPGTASHF.

The CDR3: CASNFQGQEKLFF. Written as DNA, the CDR3 is TGTGCCAGCAACTTTCAGGGTCAGGAAAAACTGTTTTTT. J is TRBJ1-4 and V is TRBV28; D may be TRBD1 (5 bases). The CDR3 consists of 13 residues. Germline V gene lookup returns CDR1 MDHEN and CDR2 SYDVKM. The V and J ends lost 7 bases and 8 bases respectively, with 14 bases between them.

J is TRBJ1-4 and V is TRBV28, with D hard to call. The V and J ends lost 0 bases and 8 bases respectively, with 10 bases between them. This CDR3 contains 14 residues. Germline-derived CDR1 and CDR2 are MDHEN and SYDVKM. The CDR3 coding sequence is TGTGCCAGCAGTTTATGGGCCCAGCGGGAAAAACTGTTTTTT. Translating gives CASSLWAQREKLFF.

This CDR3 is CASSLSSTRGGETQYF. CDR3 sequence (DNA): TGTGCCAGCAGTTTATCGAGTACAAGGGGGGGAGAGACCCAGTACTTC. The chain uses TRBV27 and TRBJ2-5, with a weak D call TRBD2 (7 bases). V lost 0 bases and J 4 bases, leaving 15 bases between the germline ends. This CDR3 comprises 16 residues. Germline CDR1 is MNHEY and CDR2 is SMNVEV (reference sequence).

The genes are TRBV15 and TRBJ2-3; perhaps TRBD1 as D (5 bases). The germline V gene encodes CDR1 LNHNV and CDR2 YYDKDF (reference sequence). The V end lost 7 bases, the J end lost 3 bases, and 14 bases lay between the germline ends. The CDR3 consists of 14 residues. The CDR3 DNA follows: TGTGCCACCAAGGGGTTAAAGGTTACAGATACGCAGTATTTT. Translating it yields CATKGLKVTDTQYF.

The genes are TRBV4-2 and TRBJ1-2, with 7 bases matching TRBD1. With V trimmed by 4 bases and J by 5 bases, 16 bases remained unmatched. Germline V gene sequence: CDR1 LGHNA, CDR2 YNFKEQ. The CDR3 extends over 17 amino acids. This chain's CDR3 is CASSLQDGQAYRYGYTF. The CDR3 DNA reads TGTGCCAGCAGCCTCCAAGATGGACAGGCCTATAGGTATGGCTACACCTTC.

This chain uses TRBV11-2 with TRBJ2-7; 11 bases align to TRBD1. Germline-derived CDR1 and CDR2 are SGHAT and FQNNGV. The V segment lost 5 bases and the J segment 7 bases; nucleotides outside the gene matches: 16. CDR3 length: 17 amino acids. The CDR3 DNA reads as TGTGCCAGCAGCCCCCGGTTGGGGACAGGGGGTTCCGAGGAGCAGTACTTC. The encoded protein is CASSPRLGTGGSEEQYF. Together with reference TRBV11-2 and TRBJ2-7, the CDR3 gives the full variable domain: EAGVAQSPRYKIIEKRQSVAFWCNPISGHATLYWYQQILGQGPKLLIQFQNNGVVDDSQLPKDRFSAERLKGVDSTLKIQPAKLEDSAVYLCASSPRLGTGGSEEQYFGPGTRLTVT.

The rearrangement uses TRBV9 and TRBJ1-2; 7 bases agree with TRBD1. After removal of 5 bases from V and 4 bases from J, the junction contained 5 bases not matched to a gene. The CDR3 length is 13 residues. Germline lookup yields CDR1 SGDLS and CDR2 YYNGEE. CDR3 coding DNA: TGTGCCAGCAGGAAACAGGGGACCTATGGCTACACCTTC. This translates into CASRKQGTYGYTF.

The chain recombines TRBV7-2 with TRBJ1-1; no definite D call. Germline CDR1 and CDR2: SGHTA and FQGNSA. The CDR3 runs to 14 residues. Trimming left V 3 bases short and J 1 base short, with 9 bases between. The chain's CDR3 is CASSFRVANTEAFF. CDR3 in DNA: TGTGCCAGCAGCTTTCGTGTGGCGAACACTGAAGCTTTCTTT.

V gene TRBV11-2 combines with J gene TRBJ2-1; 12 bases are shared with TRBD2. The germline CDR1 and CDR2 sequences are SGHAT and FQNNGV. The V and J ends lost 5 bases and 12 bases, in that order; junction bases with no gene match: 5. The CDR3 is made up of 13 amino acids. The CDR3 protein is CASSPSSGRGQFF. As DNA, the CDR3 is TGTGCCAGCAGCCCATCTAGCGGGAGGGGGCAGTTCTTC.

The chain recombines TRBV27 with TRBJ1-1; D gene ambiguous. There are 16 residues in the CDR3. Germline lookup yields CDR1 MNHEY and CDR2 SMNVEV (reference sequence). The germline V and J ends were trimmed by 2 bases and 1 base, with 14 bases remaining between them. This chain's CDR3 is CASSLGFVVRNTEAFF. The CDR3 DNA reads TGTGCCAGCAGTTTAGGTTTCGTAGTGAGGAACACTGAAGCTTTCTTT.

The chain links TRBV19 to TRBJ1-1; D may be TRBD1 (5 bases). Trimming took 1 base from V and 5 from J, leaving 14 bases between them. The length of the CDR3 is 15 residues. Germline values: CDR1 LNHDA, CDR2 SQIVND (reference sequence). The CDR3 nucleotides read TGTGCCAGTAGTATAGTAGGGGAGGCAACGACTGAAGCTTTCTTT. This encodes CASSIVGEATTEAFF.

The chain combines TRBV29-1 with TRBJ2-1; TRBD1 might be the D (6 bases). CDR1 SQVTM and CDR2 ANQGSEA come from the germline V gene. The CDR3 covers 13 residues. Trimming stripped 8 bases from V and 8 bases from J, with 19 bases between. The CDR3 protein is CSLRDTLADEQFF. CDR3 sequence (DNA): TGCAGCCTTCGGGACACCCTGGCCGATGAGCAGTTCTTC.

The CDR3 DNA reads TGTGCCAGTAGTAGGGCCAATAGCAATCAGCCCCAGCATTTT. Amino acid sequence: CASSRANSNQPQHF. The V gene is TRBV19, the J gene TRBJ1-5; D is unclear. CDR1 is LNHDA, CDR2 SQIVND, per germline (reference sequence). V lost 4 bases and J 0 bases, leaving 7 bases between the germline ends. There are 14 residues in the CDR3.

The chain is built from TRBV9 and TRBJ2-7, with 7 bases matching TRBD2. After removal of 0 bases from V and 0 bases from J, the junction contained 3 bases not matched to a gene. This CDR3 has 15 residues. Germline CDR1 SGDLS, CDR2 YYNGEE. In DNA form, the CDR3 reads TGTGCCAGCAGCGTAGTCCCGGGAGGCTCCTACGAGCAGTACTTC. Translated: CASSVVPGGSYEQYF.